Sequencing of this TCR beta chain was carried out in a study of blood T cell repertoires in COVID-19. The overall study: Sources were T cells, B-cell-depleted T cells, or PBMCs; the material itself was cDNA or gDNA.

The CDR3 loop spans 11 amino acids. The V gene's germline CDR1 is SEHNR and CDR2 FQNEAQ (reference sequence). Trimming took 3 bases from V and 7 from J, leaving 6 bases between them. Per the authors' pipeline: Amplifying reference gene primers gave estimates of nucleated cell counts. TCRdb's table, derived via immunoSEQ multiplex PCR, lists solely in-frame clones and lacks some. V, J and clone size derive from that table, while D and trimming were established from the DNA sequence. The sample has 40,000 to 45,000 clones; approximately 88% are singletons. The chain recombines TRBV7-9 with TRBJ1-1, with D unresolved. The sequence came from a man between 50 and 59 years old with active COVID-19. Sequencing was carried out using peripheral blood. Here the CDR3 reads CASSLEDEAFF. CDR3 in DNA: TGTGCCAGCAGCTTGGAGGATGAAGCTTTCTTT.